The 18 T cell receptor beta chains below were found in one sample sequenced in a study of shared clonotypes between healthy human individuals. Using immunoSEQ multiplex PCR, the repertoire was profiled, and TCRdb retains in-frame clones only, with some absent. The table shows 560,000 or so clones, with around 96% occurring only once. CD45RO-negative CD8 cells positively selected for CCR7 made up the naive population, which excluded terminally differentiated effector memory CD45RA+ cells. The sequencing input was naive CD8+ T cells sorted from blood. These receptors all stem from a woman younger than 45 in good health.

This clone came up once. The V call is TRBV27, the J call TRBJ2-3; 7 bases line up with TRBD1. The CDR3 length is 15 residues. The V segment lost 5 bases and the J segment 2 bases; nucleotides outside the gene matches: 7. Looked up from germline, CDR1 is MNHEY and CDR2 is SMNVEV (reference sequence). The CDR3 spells CASSRLTGNTDTQYF. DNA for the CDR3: TGTGCCAGCAGTCGTCTGACAGGGAACACAGATACGCAGTATTTT.

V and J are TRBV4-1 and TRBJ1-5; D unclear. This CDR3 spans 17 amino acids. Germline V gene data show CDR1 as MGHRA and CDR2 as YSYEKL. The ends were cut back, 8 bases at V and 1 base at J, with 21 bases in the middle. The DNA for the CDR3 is TGCGCCAGCGCCGATGGCGGCGGCTCGCGGAGCAATCAGCCCCAGCATTTT. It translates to CASADGGGSRSNQPQHF.

The CDR3 DNA sequence: TGTGCCAGTAGTATAGCCAGCGCTGAATATGAGCAGTTCTTC. Protein sequence: CASSIASAEYEQFF. The chain uses TRBV19 and TRBJ2-1, with D unclear. The CDR3 spans 14 residues. Germline CDR1 LNHDA, CDR2 SQIVND (reference sequence). The ends were cut back, 1 base at V and 8 bases at J, with 12 bases in the middle.

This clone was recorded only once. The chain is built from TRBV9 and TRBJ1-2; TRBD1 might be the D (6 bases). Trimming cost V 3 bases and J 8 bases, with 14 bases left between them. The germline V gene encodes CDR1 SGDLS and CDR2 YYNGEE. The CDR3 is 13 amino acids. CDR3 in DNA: TGTGCCAGCAGCGAACAGGGAGGGCGAGGCTACACCTTC. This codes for CASSEQGGRGYTF.

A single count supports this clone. This CDR3 reads CASSEAPGEGDEKLFF. The CDR3 DNA follows: TGTGCCAGCAGTGAGGCCCCCGGGGAGGGTGATGAAAAACTGTTTTTT. The chain employs TRBV6-4 and TRBJ1-4; D is undetermined. Per the germline V gene, CDR1 is MRHNA and CDR2 is SNTAGT. V shed 3 bases and J shed 6 bases, with 17 bases lying between them. This CDR3 spans 16 amino acids.

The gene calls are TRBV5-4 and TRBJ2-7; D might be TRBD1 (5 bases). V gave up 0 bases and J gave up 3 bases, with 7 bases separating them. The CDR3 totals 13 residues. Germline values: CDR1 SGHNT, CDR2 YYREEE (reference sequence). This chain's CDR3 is CASSLGTNYEQYF. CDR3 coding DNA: TGTGCCAGCAGCTTGGGGACAAACTACGAGCAGTACTTC.

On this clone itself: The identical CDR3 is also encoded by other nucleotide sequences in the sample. The CDR3 region is CASSTSGVAYEQYF. DNA for the CDR3: TGTGCCAGTAGTACTAGCGGGGTCGCCTACGAGCAGTACTTC. The genes are TRBV19 and TRBJ2-7; 9 positions agree with TRBD2. The germline V gene has CDR1 LNHDA and CDR2 SQIVND (reference sequence). After removal of 4 bases from V and 2 bases from J, the junction contained 3 bases not matched to a gene. The CDR3 spans 14 residues.

CDR3 sequence (DNA): TGTGCCAGCAGCTTAGGACGGGGGCTGTTCACTGAAGCTTTCTTT. Its translation is CASSLGRGLFTEAFF. The V and J genes are TRBV7-6 and TRBJ1-1; tentative D call: TRBD1 (6 bases). Germline-derived CDR1 and CDR2 are SGHVS and FNYEAQ. Trimming took off 1 base at V and 4 bases at J, with 13 bases between the two ends. There are 15 residues in the CDR3. Full variable domain (rest looked up from reference TRBV7-6 and TRBJ1-1): GAGVSQSPRYKVTKRGQDVALRCDPISGHVSLYWYRQALGQGPEFLTYFNYEAQQDKSGLPNDRFSAERPEGSISTLTIQRTEQRDSAMYRCASSLGRGLFTEAFFGQGTRLTVV.

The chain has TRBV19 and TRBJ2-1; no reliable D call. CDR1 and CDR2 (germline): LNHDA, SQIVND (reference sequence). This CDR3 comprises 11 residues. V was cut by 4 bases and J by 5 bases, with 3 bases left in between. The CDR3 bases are TGTGCCAGTAGTACGCACAATGAGCAGTTCTTC. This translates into CASSTHNEQFF.

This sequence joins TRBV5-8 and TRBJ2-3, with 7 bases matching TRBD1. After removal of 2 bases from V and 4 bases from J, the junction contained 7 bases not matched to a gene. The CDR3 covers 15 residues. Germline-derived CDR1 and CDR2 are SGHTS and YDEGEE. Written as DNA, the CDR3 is TGTGCCAGCAGCTTTCTACAGGGGTCCTCAGATACGCAGTATTTT. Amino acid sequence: CASSFLQGSSDTQYF.

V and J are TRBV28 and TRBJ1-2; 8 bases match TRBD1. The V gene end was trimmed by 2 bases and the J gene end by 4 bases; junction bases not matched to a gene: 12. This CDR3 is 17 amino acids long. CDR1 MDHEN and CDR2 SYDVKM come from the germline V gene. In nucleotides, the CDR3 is TGTGCCAGCAGTTTAGAGGGCAGGGGGCGCCCTCCCTATGGCTACACCTTC. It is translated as CASSLEGRGRPPYGYTF.

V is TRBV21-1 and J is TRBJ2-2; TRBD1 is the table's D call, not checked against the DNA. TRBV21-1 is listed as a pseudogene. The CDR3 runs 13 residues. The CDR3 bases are TGTGCCAGCAGGGACAGGGTTCCCGGGGAGCTGTTTTTT. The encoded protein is CASRDRVPGELFF.

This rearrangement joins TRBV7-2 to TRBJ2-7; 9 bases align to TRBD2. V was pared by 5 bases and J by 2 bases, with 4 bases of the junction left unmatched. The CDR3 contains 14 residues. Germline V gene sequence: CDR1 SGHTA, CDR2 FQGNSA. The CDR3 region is CASSTSSGAYEQYF. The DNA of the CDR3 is TGTGCCAGCAGCACCTCTAGCGGGGCCTACGAGCAGTACTTC.

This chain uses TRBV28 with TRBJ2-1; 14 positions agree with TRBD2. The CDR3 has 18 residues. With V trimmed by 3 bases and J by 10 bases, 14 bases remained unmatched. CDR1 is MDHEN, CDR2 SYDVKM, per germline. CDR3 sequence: CASSFFVVRTSGRREQFF. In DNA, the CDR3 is TGTGCCAGCAGTTTCTTTGTAGTCAGGACTAGCGGGAGGCGAGAGCAGTTCTTC.

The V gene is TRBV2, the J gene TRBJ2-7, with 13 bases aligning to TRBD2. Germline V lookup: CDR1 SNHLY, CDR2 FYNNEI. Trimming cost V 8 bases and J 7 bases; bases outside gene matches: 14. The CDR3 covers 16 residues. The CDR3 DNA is TGTGCCAGCGGCGGACTAGCGGGAGCACCCTCGGGGGAGCAGTACTTC. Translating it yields CASGGLAGAPSGEQYF.

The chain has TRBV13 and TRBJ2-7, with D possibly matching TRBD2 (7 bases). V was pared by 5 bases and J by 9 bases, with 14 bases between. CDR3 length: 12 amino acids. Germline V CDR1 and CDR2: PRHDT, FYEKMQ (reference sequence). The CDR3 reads CASSRGGVGQYF. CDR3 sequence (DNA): TGTGCCAGCAGCCGCGGGGGCGTGGGGCAGTACTTC.

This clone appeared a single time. The DNA of the CDR3 is TGTGCCAGCAGCATGGACCGAGGGGGGCAAGAGACCCAGTACTTC. Its translation: CASSMDRGGQETQYF. This chain connects TRBV13 to TRBJ2-5; D could derive from TRBD1 or TRBD2 (6 bases each). The CDR3 is 15 amino acids. Germline CDR1 reads PRHDT; CDR2 reads FYEKMQ (reference sequence). V lost 5 bases and J 2 bases, leaving 15 bases between the germline ends.

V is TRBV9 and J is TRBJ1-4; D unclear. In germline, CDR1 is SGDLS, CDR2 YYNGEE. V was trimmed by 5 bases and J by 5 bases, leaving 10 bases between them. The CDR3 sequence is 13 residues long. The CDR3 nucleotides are TGTGCCAGCAGGAGCACGGACAATGAAAAACTGTTTTTT. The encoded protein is CASRSTDNEKLFF. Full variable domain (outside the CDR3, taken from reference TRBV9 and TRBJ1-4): DSGVTQTPKHLITATGQRVTLRCSPRSGDLSVYWYQQSLDQGLQFLIQYYNGEERAKGNILERFSAQQFPDLHSELNLSSLELGDSALYFCASRSTDNEKLFFGSGTQLSVL.